Following are 6 T cell receptor beta chains from one sample sequenced in a study of blood T cell repertoires in COVID-19. Some clones are missing from TCRdb's copy, which holds only in-frame ones; the method was immunoSEQ multiplex PCR. The sample has approximately 25,000 clones, about 81% seen once; the top ten hold over 2%. Specimen: peripheral blood. Receptors were obtained from a woman between 65 and 79 years old with COVID-19, enrolled during active disease.

The chain is built from TRBV19 and TRBJ2-3, with D possibly matching TRBD1 (6 bases). Germline lookup yields CDR1 LNHDA and CDR2 SQIVND (reference sequence). The CDR3 length is 16 residues. The V and J ends lost 3 bases and 0 bases respectively, with 13 bases between them. The CDR3 DNA reads as TGTGCCAGTAGTATTACCGGGACATCGAGCACAGATACGCAGTATTTT. This translates into CASSITGTSSTDTQYF.

The chain employs TRBV19 and TRBJ1-1; 7 nucleotides agree with TRBD1. V lost 6 bases and J lost 2; bases outside the gene matches: 6. From germline, CDR1 is LNHDA and CDR2 SQIVND (reference sequence). This CDR3 comprises 14 residues. Here the CDR3 DNA reads TGTGCCAGTAGCCTGGGACAGCGTAACACTGAAGCTTTCTTT. As protein: CASSLGQRNTEAFF.

The V and J genes are TRBV7-8 and TRBJ1-5, with D possibly being TRBD1 (6 bases). The CDR3 covers 16 residues. V was pared by 1 base and J by 4 bases, with 14 bases between. CDR1 and CDR2 from the germline V gene are SGHVS and FQNEAQ. The CDR3 nucleotides read TGTGCCAGCAGCTTAGGAGGGGGACACTATAATCAGCCCCAGCATTTT. This encodes CASSLGGGHYNQPQHF.

The CDR3 bases are TGTGCCAGCAGAGGTCTAGACGGTCTCTACAATGAGCAGTTCTTC. The encoded protein is CASRGLDGLYNEQFF. The chain combines TRBV6-5 with TRBJ2-1, with D unresolved. The CDR3 runs 15 residues. Germline V lookup: CDR1 MNHEY, CDR2 SVGAGI. Trimming removed 6 bases at V and 3 bases at J, with 15 bases between.

CDR3 loop: CASSRGLSPFYEQYF. The CDR3, as DNA: TGTGCCAGCAGTCGAGGACTATCCCCGTTTTACGAGCAGTACTTC. This chain joins TRBV6-2 or TRBV6-3 and TRBJ2-7; maybe TRBD2 (6 bases). The germline gives CDR1 MNHEY, CDR2 SVGEGT. V was pared by 5 bases and J by 4 bases, with 18 bases between. This CDR3 has 15 amino acids.

The chain employs TRBV7-9 and TRBJ2-1; 7 bases map to TRBD2. The CDR3 runs to 17 residues. From germline, CDR1 is SEHNR and CDR2 FQNEAQ (reference sequence). V was clipped by 0 bases and J by 0 bases; unmatched bases: 5. CDR3 residues: CASSLAGRGNSYNEQFF. The CDR3 bases are TGTGCCAGCAGCTTAGCGGGGCGGGGGAACTCCTACAATGAGCAGTTCTTC.